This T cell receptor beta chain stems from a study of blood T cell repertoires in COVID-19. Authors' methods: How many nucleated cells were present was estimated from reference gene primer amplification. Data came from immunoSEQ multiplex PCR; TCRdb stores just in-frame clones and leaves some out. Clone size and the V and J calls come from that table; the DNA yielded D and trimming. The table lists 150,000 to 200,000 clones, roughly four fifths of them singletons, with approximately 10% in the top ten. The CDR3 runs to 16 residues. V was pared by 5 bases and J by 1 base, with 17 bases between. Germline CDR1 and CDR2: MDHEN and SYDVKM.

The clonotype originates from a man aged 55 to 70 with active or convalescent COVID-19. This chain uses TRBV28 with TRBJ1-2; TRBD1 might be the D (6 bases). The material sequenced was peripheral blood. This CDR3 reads CASSALDRPNNYGYTF. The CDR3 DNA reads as TGTGCCAGCAGTGCCTTGGACAGACCAAATAACTATGGCTACACCTTC.